The 25 T cell receptor beta chains below all came from one sample that was sequenced in a study of cytomegalovirus exposure and HLA in healthy donors. Primers for the PCR totalled 60 Vbeta and 13 Jbeta. Repertoires were generated with immunoSEQ multiplex PCR, while TCRdb's copy carries only in-frame clones and drops some. The sample consists of around 64,000 clones, 85% of them appearing once. What was sequenced was PBMCs. These receptors all stem from a female donor in good health and CMV-seronegative.

V gene TRBV6-5 combines with J gene TRBJ2-1, with D possibly matching TRBD2 (6 bases). Germline CDR1 reads MNHEY; CDR2 reads SVGAGI. Trimming removed 6 bases from V and 12 bases from J, with 18 bases in between. The CDR3 totals 13 residues. The CDR3 spells CASRPRRDGGQFF. The CDR3 region has the DNA TGTGCCAGCAGACCCCGACGGGACGGGGGGCAGTTCTTC.

The chain couples TRBV7-5 to TRBJ2-7; TRBD2 was called by the table and not checked on the DNA. TRBV7-5 is a recognized pseudogene. The CDR3 runs 14 residues. The CDR3 region is CARSSGRGNYEQYF. CDR3 DNA: TGTGCCAGAAGCTCCGGGAGGGGGAACTACGAGCAGTACTTC.

This chain connects TRBV6-5 to TRBJ1-1; no definite D call. V was pared by 6 bases and J by 1 base, with 12 bases between. This CDR3 has 14 residues. Germline V gene data show CDR1 as MNHEY and CDR2 as SVGAGI. The CDR3, as DNA: TGTGCCAGCAGCCCCGTTGCGGAGAACACTGAAGCTTTCTTT. Amino acids: CASSPVAENTEAFF.

The chain's CDR3 is CASSSRTSMDTQYF. CDR3 nucleotide sequence: TGTGCCAGCAGCTCTCGGACTAGCATGGATACGCAGTATTTT. V and J are TRBV7-3 and TRBJ2-3, with 8 bases identical to TRBD2. V trimming: 4 bases; J trimming: 6 bases; junction bases outside the gene matches: 6. The germline V gene has CDR1 SGHTA and CDR2 FQGTGA. The CDR3 extends over 14 amino acids.

The chain couples TRBV5-1 to TRBJ1-6, with D unresolved. CDR1 is SGHRS, CDR2 YFSETQ, per germline. The CDR3 totals 14 residues. The germline V and J ends were trimmed by 0 bases and 6 bases, with 7 bases remaining between them. In DNA form, the CDR3 reads TGCGCCAGCAGCTTGGTGGCCCGTAATTCACCCCTCCACTTT. Amino acid sequence: CASSLVARNSPLHF.

The chain carries TRBV30 and TRBJ2-7; a possible D gene is TRBD2 (6 bases). Germline loops: CDR1 GTSNPN, CDR2 SVGIG (reference sequence). Trimming removed 3 bases from V and 2 bases from J, with 23 bases in between. CDR3 size: 17 residues. Written as DNA, the CDR3 is TGTGCCTGGAGATGGAGGGTAATAGGGCTCGGGACCTACGAGCAGTACTTC. Translated: CAWRWRVIGLGTYEQYF.

This chain connects TRBV7-9 to TRBJ2-5, with TRBD2 matching 11 bases. V dropped 5 bases and J dropped 4; count of bases not matched to a gene: 9. Germline CDR1 is SEHNR and CDR2 is FQNEAQ (reference sequence). There are 16 residues in the CDR3. The CDR3 coding sequence is TGTGCCAGCAGCGCCGGGACTAGCGGAGTGGGAGAGACCCAGTACTTC. This sequence encodes CASSAGTSGVGETQYF.

CDR3 DNA: TGTGCCAGCAGCTTTACAGGATCCTCCTACGAGCAGTACTTC. Its translation: CASSFTGSSYEQYF. The V and J genes are TRBV5-4 and TRBJ2-7; possibly TRBD1 for D (5 bases). V shed 2 bases and J shed 0 bases, with 9 bases lying between them. CDR1 and CDR2 (germline): SGHNT, YYREEE (reference sequence). This CDR3 region has 14 residues.

This clone has more than one count but fewer than ten. V usage is TRBV29-1 and J usage is TRBJ1-3; TRBD1 matches 10 bases. Germline V lookup: CDR1 SQVTM, CDR2 ANQGSEA. The ends lost 7 bases at V and 2 bases at J; junction bases unmatched: 5. The CDR3 has 14 residues. The CDR3 spells CSGSDRGPGNTIYF. CDR3 DNA: TGCAGCGGGTCAGACAGGGGGCCTGGAAACACCATATATTTT.

As concerns this clone: An end of the junction does not agree with germline; a read error may underlie this. The chain has TRBV25-1 and TRBJ1-1, with D possibly being TRBD1 (5 bases). The CDR3 totals 14 residues. Germline V gives CDR1 MGHDK, CDR2 SYGVNS. CDR3 protein: CASSYSTGPTVATF. As DNA, the CDR3 is TGTGCCAGCAGCTATTCTACAGGACCCACCGTAGCCACCTTT.

The table lists this clone with a count of one. This rearrangement joins TRBV11-1 to TRBJ2-3; a weak D match, TRBD1 (6 bases). This CDR3 contains 15 residues. CDR1 is SGHAT and CDR2 is FQDESV in the germline V gene (reference sequence). V dropped 5 bases and J dropped 4 bases, with 16 bases sitting between them. CDR3 protein: CASSPDRFGADTQYF. CDR3 DNA: TGTGCCAGCAGCCCGGACAGATTTGGGGCAGATACGCAGTATTTT.

The CDR3 protein is CASSPTLTSGPRGAQYF. The CDR3 DNA reads as TGTGCCAGCAGCCCTACCCTAACTAGCGGGCCCCGCGGGGCCCAGTACTTC. This sequence joins TRBV7-9 and TRBJ2-5; 9 positions agree with TRBD2. CDR1 and CDR2 from the germline V gene are SEHNR and FQNEAQ (reference sequence). The CDR3 spans 17 residues. Trimming cost V 5 bases and J 9 bases; bases outside gene matches: 19.

This CDR3 reads CASRTGDSPLHF. The CDR3 nucleotides read TGTGCCAGCAGGACAGGGGATTCACCCCTCCACTTT. This rearrangement joins TRBV5-6 to TRBJ1-6; 8 nucleotides line up with TRBD1. J lost 8 bases, V lost 5 bases, and 0 bases had no gene match. The germline V gene encodes CDR1 SGHDT and CDR2 YYEEEE. There are 12 residues in the CDR3.

V and J are TRBV9 and TRBJ1-2, with TRBD1 identical over 7 bases. The V segment lost 2 bases and the J segment 4 bases; nucleotides outside the gene matches: 14. The CDR3 is 17 amino acids. Looked up from germline, CDR1 is SGDLS and CDR2 is YYNGEE. CDR3 loop: CASSVGARGQEGYGYTF. The CDR3 DNA sequence: TGTGCCAGCAGCGTGGGGGCGAGGGGGCAGGAAGGCTATGGCTACACCTTC. Full variable domain (rest looked up from reference TRBV9 and TRBJ1-2): DSGVTQTPKHLITATGQRVTLRCSPRSGDLSVYWYQQSLDQGLQFLIQYYNGEERAKGNILERFSAQQFPDLHSELNLSSLELGDSALYFCASSVGARGQEGYGYTFGSGTRLTVV.

The V gene is TRBV4-3, the J gene TRBJ2-7; 8 positions agree with TRBD2. Germline V gene data show CDR1 as LGHNA and CDR2 as YSLEER. This CDR3 has 17 amino acids. Losses at the gene ends were 0 bases for V and 2 bases for J; bases not matched to a gene: 9. For the CDR3, the DNA is TGCGCCAGCAGCCAAGAAGACGGGACTAGGGGGACCTACGAGCAGTACTTC. Its translation is CASSQEDGTRGTYEQYF.

The V gene is TRBV6-5, the J gene TRBJ2-7; TRBD1 matches at 8 bases. Germline values: CDR1 MNHEY, CDR2 SVGAGI. The CDR3 contains 14 residues. V lost 6 bases, J lost 4 bases, and 8 bases stayed unmatched. The CDR3 nucleotides are TGTGCCAGCAGCCCTAGGACAGGGTTGTACGAGCAGTACTTC. The encoded protein is CASSPRTGLYEQYF.

The chain uses TRBV4-3 and TRBJ2-5, with TRBD2 matching over 9 bases. Trimming took 0 bases from V and 4 from J; bases not matched to a gene: 15. The germline CDR1 and CDR2 sequences are LGHNA and YSLEER. This CDR3 is built from 19 residues. This CDR3 reads CASSQDPRGSGSLGETQYF. The DNA for the CDR3 is TGCGCCAGCAGCCAAGACCCAAGGGGTAGCGGGAGCTTGGGAGAGACCCAGTACTTC.

This clone was counted a single time. The chain employs TRBV4-1 and TRBJ2-3; 8 nucleotides align to TRBD1. CDR1 and CDR2 (germline): MGHRA, YSYEKL. The V and J ends lost 1 base and 0 bases, in that order; junction bases with no gene match: 6. There are 17 residues in the CDR3. CDR3 amino acids: CASSQVRTGTSTDTQYF. The CDR3 nucleotides read TGCGCCAGCAGCCAAGTACGGACAGGGACTAGCACAGATACGCAGTATTTT.

J is TRBJ2-6 and V is TRBV7-3, with D tentatively TRBD2 (6 bases). CDR3 length equals 21 residues. V gave up 1 base and J gave up 0 bases, with 22 bases separating them. Germline V lookup: CDR1 SGHTA, CDR2 FQGTGA. This CDR3 reads CASSLRAAWGEPYSGANVLTF. In DNA, the CDR3 is TGTGCCAGCAGCTTAAGGGCGGCATGGGGGGAACCTTACTCTGGGGCCAACGTCCTGACTTTC. The whole variable domain, filled in from reference TRBV7-3 and TRBJ2-6, reads GAGVSQTPSNKVTEKGKYVELRCDPISGHTALYWYRQSLGQGPEFLIYFQGTGAADDSGLPNDRFFAVRPEGSVSTLKIQRTERGDSAVYLCASSLRAAWGEPYSGANVLTFGAGSRLTVL.

This sequence joins TRBV7-9 and TRBJ2-5, with 9 bases lining up with TRBD1. The J call may not be correct, given that the DNA end is closer to TRBJ2-7. The CDR3 loop spans 17 amino acids. Germline values: CDR1 SEHNR, CDR2 FQNEAQ (reference sequence). The CDR3: CASSLGEDRGNTYEQYF. CDR3 nucleotide sequence: TGTGCCAGCAGCTTAGGGGAGGACAGGGGTAACACCTACGAGCAGTACTTC.

Notes on this clone: The same CDR3 is also encoded by other DNA sequences in this sample. The rearrangement uses TRBV4-2 and TRBJ2-1; weak D call: TRBD2 (6 bases). The CDR3 has 14 amino acids. The germline CDR1 and CDR2 sequences are LGHNA and YNFKEQ. V was trimmed by 1 base and J by 8 bases, leaving 12 bases between them. This CDR3 is CASSQVGREDEQFF. DNA of the CDR3: TGTGCCAGCAGCCAAGTGGGCAGGGAGGATGAGCAGTTCTTC.

This chain connects TRBV19 to TRBJ1-5, with TRBD1 as a possible D gene (6 bases). V lost 3 bases to trimming and J lost 8 bases, with 14 bases between them. The CDR3 totals 14 residues. Germline V CDR1 and CDR2: LNHDA, SQIVND (reference sequence). This chain's CDR3 is CASSMEHRAKPQHF. DNA of the CDR3: TGTGCCAGTAGTATGGAGCACAGGGCAAAGCCCCAGCATTTT.

J is TRBJ1-1 and V is TRBV4-1, with D unclear. Between the trimmed V and J ends, which lost 0 bases and 1 base, there was a span of 9 bases. CDR1 is MGHRA and CDR2 is YSYEKL in the germline V gene. The CDR3 covers 15 residues. CDR3 DNA sequence: TGCGCCAGCAGCCAAGAACTATTCGGGAACACTGAAGCTTTCTTT. This translates into CASSQELFGNTEAFF.

The rearrangement links TRBV7-2 to TRBJ1-4; D possibly corresponds to TRBD1 (5 bases). The CDR3 runs 14 residues. The germline V gene has CDR1 SGHTA and CDR2 FQGNSA. Trimming took off 5 bases at V and 8 bases at J, with 15 bases between the two ends. The CDR3, as DNA: TGTGCCAGCAGCACCCGGGGGTCCGGAGAAAAACTGTTTTTT. This codes for CASSTRGSGEKLFF.

The chain couples TRBV6-6 to TRBJ2-5; 10 bases fit TRBD2. Losses at the gene ends were 6 bases for V and 3 bases for J; bases not matched to a gene: 10. The germline CDR1 and CDR2 sequences are MNHNY and SVGAGI (reference sequence). CDR3 length: 16 residues. CDR3 in amino acids: CASRNGPSGSKETQYF. The CDR3 coding sequence is TGTGCCAGCAGAAACGGACCTAGCGGGAGTAAAGAGACCCAGTACTTC.